A selection of T cell receptor beta chains follows, all from one sample in a study of blood T cell repertoires in COVID-19. Data came from immunoSEQ multiplex PCR; TCRdb stores just in-frame clones and leaves some out. This sample has approximately 400,000 clones, with approximately 89% found just once. Material: PBMCs or T cells enriched from blood (not recorded which). These receptors all stem from a man aged 25-40 years who had recovered from COVID-19. The CDR3 runs from the conserved cysteine through the conserved F or W. The D gene is left open where the match is weak. A clone size is listed for some rows: how often the clone was seen (once, few, many), or a class if it is expanded.

cdr3_aa | cdr3_nt | clone_size | v_call | d_call | j_call
CATQGQDNNEQFF | TGTGCCACGCAGGGACAGGACAACAATGAGCAGTTCTTC | . | TRBV27 | TRBD1 | TRBJ2-1
CASGQSGGQETQYF | TGTGCTAGTGGGCAAAGCGGGGGCCAAGAGACCCAGTACTTC | . | TRBV12-5 | TRBD2 | TRBJ2-5
CASSSTHNEKLFF | TGTGCCAGCTCATCAACTCATAATGAAAAACTGTTTTTT | . | TRBV18 | . | TRBJ1-4
CASSSLGEEKLFF | TGTGCCAGCAGCTCTCTAGGGGAAGAAAAACTGTTTTTT | . | TRBV5-4 | . | TRBJ1-4
CASSVERNQPQHF | TGTGCCAGCTCCGTGGAGCGCAATCAGCCCCAGCATTTT | once | TRBV6-4 | . | TRBJ1-5
CASRRGQTEAFF | TGTGCCAGTAGACGAGGACAGACTGAAGCTTTCTTT | . | TRBV19 | . | TRBJ1-1
CSASRDRIFGEQFF | TGCAGTGCTAGTCGCGACAGGATCTTTGGGGAGCAGTTCTTC | . | TRBV20-1 | . | TRBJ2-1
CASSMARVSSGNTIYF | TGCGCCAGCAGTATGGCGCGGGTTAGCTCTGGAAACACCATATATTTT | . | TRBV5-1 | . | TRBJ1-3
CASSLIRDSYGYTF | TGTGCCAGCAGCTTAATCAGGGACAGCTATGGCTACACCTTC | once | TRBV7-9 | TRBD1 | TRBJ1-2
CASRIQGGEAFF | TGCGCCAGCAGAATCCAGGGGGGTGAAGCTTTCTTT | . | TRBV10-2 | TRBD1 | TRBJ1-1
CASRRDTATQETQYF | TGCGCCAGCAGACGAGACACCGCCACCCAAGAGACCCAGTACTTC | . | TRBV5-1 | . | TRBJ2-5
CASRQSTDTQYF | TGCGCCAGCAGGCAGAGCACAGATACGCAGTATTTT | . | TRBV5-1 | . | TRBJ2-3
CASSGRDSHSYEQYF | TGTGCCAGCAGCGGCCGGGACAGCCACTCCTACGAGCAGTACTTC | . | TRBV5-5 | TRBD1 | TRBJ2-7
CASSWGQGEYGYTF | TGTGCCAGCAGCTGGGGACAGGGGGAGTATGGCTACACCTTC | . | TRBV5-5 | TRBD1 | TRBJ1-2
CAISDAQGNTGELFF | TGTGCCATCAGTGATGCACAGGGGAACACCGGGGAGCTGTTTTTT | once | TRBV10-3 | . | TRBJ2-2
CASRPGTGFSFF | TGCGCCAGCAGGCCCGGGACAGGGTTTTCTTTCTTT | . | TRBV5-1 | TRBD1 | TRBJ1-1
CASSQGEGTEAFF | TGTGCCAGCAGCCAAGGGGAGGGCACTGAAGCTTTCTTT | . | TRBV3-1/TRBV3-2 | . | TRBJ1-1
CASTPQEGQFSNTEAFF | TGTGCCAGCACTCCTCAGGAGGGACAGTTTTCCAACACTGAAGCTTTCTTT | . | TRBV9 | TRBD1 | TRBJ1-1
CASSLGGPRNEQFF | TGTGCCAGCAGTTTGGGGGGGCCGCGCAATGAGCAGTTCTTC | . | TRBV27 | . | TRBJ2-1
CASSPQPTQGGYEQYF | TGTGCCAGCTCACCACAACCCACGCAGGGAGGCTACGAGCAGTACTTC | . | TRBV18 | . | TRBJ2-7
CASSNRSIHIQYF | TGTGCCAGCAGTAACAGGAGTATTCACATTCAGTACTTC | . | TRBV27 | . | TRBJ2-4
CASSEAAVGVSQYF | TGCGCCAGCAGTGAAGCGGCTGTGGGAGTGTCGCAGTACTTC | . | TRBV10-2 | . | TRBJ2-5
CASSGGQTWTEAFF | TGTGCCAGCAGCGGCGGCCAAACCTGGACTGAAGCTTTCTTT | once | TRBV9 | . | TRBJ1-1
CASSEFSGGTQYF | TGCGCCAGCAGTGAGTTTTCGGGGGGGACCCAGTACTTC | . | TRBV10-1 | TRBD2 | TRBJ2-5
CASGLGPSGGYEQYF | TGTGCTAGTGGTTTGGGGCCTAGCGGGGGCTACGAGCAGTACTTC | . | TRBV12-5 | TRBD2 | TRBJ2-7
CASSQTGGGQPQHF | TGTGCCAGCAGCCAAACGGGGGGGGGACAGCCCCAGCATTTT | . | TRBV7-2 | . | TRBJ1-5
CASSMPWGTGNVIGDYGYTF | TGTGCCAGTAGTATGCCCTGGGGGACAGGGAACGTAATAGGAGACTATGGCTACACCTTC | . | TRBV19 | TRBD1 | TRBJ1-2
CASSLIEKLFF | TGTGCCAGCAGTTTAATAGAAAAACTGTTTTTT | . | TRBV12-3/TRBV12-4 | . | TRBJ1-4
CASSKEHTFATNEKLFF | TGTGCCAGCAGCAAAGAACACACCTTTGCAACTAATGAAAAACTGTTTTTT | . | TRBV21-1 | . | TRBJ1-4
CASSWGQNSGYTF | TGTGCCAGCAGTTGGGGACAGAACAGCGGCTACACCTTC | . | TRBV6-5 | TRBD1 | TRBJ1-2
CASSAPTEISRETQYF | TGTGCCAGCAGCGCACCGACTGAGATCTCGCGGGAGACCCAGTACTTC | . | TRBV9 | . | TRBJ2-5
CASSHTSQGAGQPQHF | TGTGCCAGCAGCCACACATCGCAGGGGGCAGGTCAGCCCCAGCATTTT | . | TRBV5-8 | TRBD1 | TRBJ1-5
CASSQEGQGARGYTF | TGTGCCAGCAGCCAAGAGGGACAGGGGGCTCGTGGCTACACCTTC | . | TRBV3-1/TRBV3-2 | TRBD1 | TRBJ1-2
CASSVALAGNEQFF | TGTGCCAGCAGCGTAGCACTAGCAGGCAATGAGCAGTTCTTC | . | TRBV9 | . | TRBJ2-1
CASRPGWETQYF | TGTGCCAGCAGACCCGGTTGGGAGACCCAGTACTTC | . | TRBV2 | . | TRBJ2-5
CASSLDGTGSGYTF | TGCGCCAGCAGCTTGGATGGGACAGGGAGCGGCTACACCTTC | . | TRBV5-1 | TRBD1 | TRBJ1-2
CASSLDREAFF | TGTGCCAGCAGCTTAGACAGGGAAGCTTTCTTT | . | TRBV6-5 | . | TRBJ1-1
CSASAAGQGAYGYTF | TGCAGTGCTAGTGCGGCTGGACAGGGGGCATATGGCTACACCTTC | . | TRBV20-1 | TRBD1 | TRBJ1-2
CASSLVENTDTQYF | TGCGCCAGCAGCTTGGTGGAGAACACAGATACGCAGTATTTT | . | TRBV5-1 | . | TRBJ2-3
CASSTDRVSNQPQHF | TGTGCCAGCAGCACGGACAGAGTTAGCAATCAGCCCCAGCATTTT | . | TRBV7-8 | . | TRBJ1-5
CASSLGQGNYGYTF | TGCGCCAGCAGCTTGGGACAGGGTAACTATGGCTACACCTTC | . | TRBV5-1 | TRBD1 | TRBJ1-2
CAIAGQSSNQPQHF | TGTGCCATCGCGGGACAGTCGTCTAATCAGCCCCAGCATTTT | . | TRBV10-3 | TRBD1 | TRBJ1-5